The present T cell receptor (beta chain) was sequenced within a study of T cell responses to AZD1222 COVID-19 vaccine. Overall study findings and caveats: Only after the peak T cell response were repertoires sampled. Clonal diversity may have been underestimated, and the donors were mostly white British, with more females than males.

In germline, CDR1 is SGHDT, CDR2 YYEEEE. The ends were cut back, 1 base at V and 4 bases at J, with 14 bases in the middle. The CDR3 contains 16 residues. In this sample, this clone turned up once. What it binds is not known. The assay was immunoSEQ multiplex PCR, and TCRdb's table has in-frame clones only and misses some. The data contain about 94,000 clones, around nine tenths of them singletons. The clonotype originates from an adult in good health. This chain joins TRBV5-6 and TRBJ1-4; D is unclear. The starting material was peripheral blood, obtained on day 0 of AZD1222 vaccination. Written as DNA, the CDR3 is TGTGCCAGCAGCTTGTCCTTGTCAGGCGGTAATGAAAAACTGTTTTTT. Residues: CASSLSLSGGNEKLFF. Together with reference TRBV5-6 and TRBJ1-4, the CDR3 gives the full variable domain: DAGVTQSPTHLIKTRGQQVTLRCSPKSGHDTVSWYQQALGQGPQFIFQYYEEEERQRGNFPDRFSGHQFPNYSSELNVNALLLGDSALYLCASSLSLSGGNEKLFFGSGTQLSVL.